The 5 T cell receptor beta chains below were found in one sample sequenced in a study of T-cell memory formation after mild COVID-19 (TCRdb year 2021). Library generation was performed with 5' RACE. The listed sequencing device is Illumina NovaSeq 6000. TCRdb reworked the public reads: Q25 trimming with fastp, MiXCR clone assembly, productive beta chains retained. Every CDR3 protein is listed once, alongside the most common genes and DNA of its rows. This sample has a few hundred thousand distinct CDR3 sequences in its table, and 20% to 25% of those were observed once. In total, the top ten clones hold 20% to 25% of the sample. What was sequenced was PBMCs or a T cell subset sorted from them (not recorded which). The origin of the receptors is a man between 18 and 29 years old who had mild COVID-19 (a few samples of this study predate the infection). The sample titles of this study are shuffled in the database, so cell type and time point are left out; the donor was told from shared clones.

The sample holds many counts of this clonotype. The genes are TRBV5-6 and TRBJ2-1, with 8 bases aligning to TRBD1. The CDR3 covers 14 residues. With V trimmed by 4 bases and J by 4 bases, 4 bases remained unmatched. The germline V gene has CDR1 SGHDT and CDR2 YYEEEE. The CDR3 coding sequence is TGTGCCAGCAGCCGGACAGGGTCGTACAATGAGCAGTTCTTC. This codes for CASSRTGSYNEQFF.

This clonotype was counted at least ten times. J is TRBJ2-1 and V is TRBV7-3; D might be TRBD1 (5 bases). V was clipped by 2 bases and J by 7 bases, with 9 bases between them. The CDR3 extends over 13 amino acids. Germline V lookup: CDR1 SGHTA, CDR2 FQGTGA. CDR3 bases: TGTGCCAGCAGCTTACAACCAGGGAATGAGCAGTTCTTC. Translated, it gives CASSLQPGNEQFF.

V gene TRBV7-2 combines with J gene TRBJ2-3, with a weak D call TRBD2 (5 bases). V lost 3 bases, J lost 4 bases, and 8 bases lay in between. Germline CDR1 and CDR2: SGHTA and FQGNSA. CDR3 length: 13 residues. The CDR3 protein is CASSFAGSDTQYF. The DNA of the CDR3 is TGTGCCAGCAGCTTCGCGGGCTCAGATACGCAGTATTTT.

The rearrangement joins TRBV29-1 to TRBJ2-5; 7 nucleotides line up with TRBD2. From germline, CDR1 is SQVTM and CDR2 ANQGSEA. With V trimmed by 5 bases and J by 2 bases, 14 bases remained unmatched. The length of the CDR3 is 16 residues. The CDR3 nucleotides read TGCAGCGTTAACCCAGTGGGGGGGGTCAATCAAGAGACCCAGTACTTC. Translating it yields CSVNPVGGVNQETQYF.

This clonotype was detected a few times. This chain links TRBV23-1 with TRBJ1-4; D call uncertain. TRBV23-1 is sorted into the ORF group, with uncertain function. CDR3 length equals 14 residues. V was cut by 6 bases and J by 7 bases, with 15 bases left in between. CDR3 DNA: TGCGCCAGCAGACCCGGTTCGGGGAGTGAAAAACTGTTTTTT. Encoded protein: CASRPGSGSEKLFF.